Listed below are T cell receptor beta chains from one sample, sequenced in a study of CXCR3-negative and CXCR3-positive naive CD8 T cells. TCRdb reworked the 5' RACE reads into one entry per CDR3 protein, no DNA. This sample's table has about 41,000 distinct CDR3 sequences. Sequencing used naive CXCR3- CD8+ T cells from blood. The source is a human donor in good health. Some clones in this sample may be carry-over from other donors' samples. CDR3s include the opening cysteine and the closing phenylalanine or tryptophan. Part of the rows lack a size; the others show once, few, many or a class for expanded clones.

j_call clone_size v_call cdr3_aa
TRBJ2-1 NA TRBV3-1 CASSQPPSYNEQFF
TRBJ2-2 NA TRBV30 CAWVLRGGNTGELFF
TRBJ2-7 NA TRBV7-9 CASSLTGTGGYEQYF
TRBJ2-1 NA TRBV7-3 CASSSTGLVNEQFF
TRBJ1-1 NA TRBV11-3 CASRPREGTEAFF
TRBJ2-7 NA TRBV7-2 CASSLRPYEQYF
TRBJ2-3 NA TRBV13 CASSPRTSGGVDTQYF
TRBJ2-4 NA TRBV6-2/TRBV6-3 CASSYSPGAAAKNIQYF
TRBJ2-7 NA TRBV29-1 CSVEEAVTGSSYEQYF
TRBJ2-7 NA TRBV6-2/TRBV6-3 CASRTPQNSYEQYF
TRBJ1-1 medium-sized TRBV6-5 CASTAAGQGNTEAFF
TRBJ2-7 NA TRBV5-5 CASSLHFIYEQYF
TRBJ2-1 NA TRBV20-1 CSARVAGDYNEQFF
TRBJ2-7 NA TRBV2 CASSRDSPYEQYF
TRBJ2-1 medium-sized TRBV7-6 CASSFSGANNEQFF
TRBJ2-3 NA TRBV28 CASSPLVEYASTDTQYF
TRBJ2-5 NA TRBV28 CASRQDPRETQYF
TRBJ2-3 NA TRBV4-1 CASSQDAGQGWADTQYF
TRBJ1-5 NA TRBV10-3 CAISEKGGGTGNQPQHF
TRBJ2-1 NA TRBV6-2/TRBV6-3 CASSYTTNEQFF
TRBJ2-3 NA TRBV29-1 CSVVLGSSPADTQYF
TRBJ2-1 NA TRBV14 CASSQVLGYNEQFF
TRBJ1-5 NA TRBV11-2 CASSLGAVQPQHF
TRBJ2-1 NA TRBV6-2/TRBV6-3 CASSYSIDAPNEQFF
TRBJ2-3 NA TRBV18 CASSPGPRADTQYF
TRBJ2-7 NA TRBV12-3/TRBV12-4 CASSFSGAEEYEQYF
TRBJ1-2 NA TRBV6-4 CASSDGQGRYGYTF
TRBJ2-5 NA TRBV2 CASRWGLDETQYF
TRBJ2-7 NA TRBV6-6 CASSYRNGQLSYEQYF
TRBJ2-7 NA TRBV29-1 CSVRTGVGYEQYF
TRBJ2-7 NA TRBV7-9 CASSPAGTGGHEQYF
TRBJ2-2 NA TRBV6-5 CASSYPTPGDTGELFF
TRBJ2-5 NA TRBV4-1 CASSQEGRVQETQYF
TRBJ2-5 NA TRBV6-5 CASSLGGLETQYF
TRBJ2-5 medium-sized TRBV29-1 CSQLGQSEETQYF